This TCR beta chain was captured in a study of T cells in Graves' hyperthyroidism and ophthalmopathy. About the study: Specimen type is peripheral blood, collected at initial diagnosis prior to any treatment.

Study results and caveats: Ophthalmopathy got predicted by the model a median around 6.8 months before its onset.

It was RNA transcripts that yielded the amplified TCR beta CDR3 regions. First-round RT-PCR targeting the TCR CDR3 was performed with the HTBI primer set. TCRdb fed the multiplex PCR reads into MiXCR, producing one record per CDR3 protein. The sample shows roughly 700,000 distinct CDR3 sequences, about 35% of them seen only once. Out of approximately 9.9 ml of fresh peripheral blood came the PBMCs. This clonotype was found a few times. Its cognate antigen is unknown. The V gene lost 6 bases and the J gene lost 7 bases, with 21 bases spanning the gap. In germline, CDR1 is DFQATT, CDR2 SNEGSKA (reference sequence). The CDR3 spans 14 residues.

Sequencing used blood. This receptor was identified in a woman aged 40 to 50 with Graves' hyperthyroidism. J is TRBJ1-2 and V is TRBV20-1; D unresolved. The CDR3 region is CSAEGNLEGLGYTF. CDR3 nucleotides: TGCAGTGCCGAAGGGAACTTAGAGGGCCTTGGCTACACCTTC.